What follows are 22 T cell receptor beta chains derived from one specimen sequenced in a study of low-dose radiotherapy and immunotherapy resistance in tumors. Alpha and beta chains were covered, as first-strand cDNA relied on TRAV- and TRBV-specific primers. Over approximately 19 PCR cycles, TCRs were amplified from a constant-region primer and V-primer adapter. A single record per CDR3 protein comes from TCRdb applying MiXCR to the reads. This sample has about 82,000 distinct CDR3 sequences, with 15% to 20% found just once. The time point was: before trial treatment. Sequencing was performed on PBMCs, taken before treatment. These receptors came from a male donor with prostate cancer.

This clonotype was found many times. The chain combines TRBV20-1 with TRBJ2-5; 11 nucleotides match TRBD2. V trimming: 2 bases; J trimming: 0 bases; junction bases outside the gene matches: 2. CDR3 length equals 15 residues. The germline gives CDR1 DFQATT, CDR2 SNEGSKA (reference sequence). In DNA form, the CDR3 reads TGCAGTGCTAGACCGGGACTAGCGGACCAAGAGACCCAGTACTTC. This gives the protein CSARPGLADQETQYF.

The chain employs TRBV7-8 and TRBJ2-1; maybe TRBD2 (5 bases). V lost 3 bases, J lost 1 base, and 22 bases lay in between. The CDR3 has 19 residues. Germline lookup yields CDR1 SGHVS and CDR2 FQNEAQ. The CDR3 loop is CASSFFPGLGPGSYNEQFF. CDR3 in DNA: TGTGCCAGCAGCTTTTTCCCGGGGTTGGGTCCCGGGTCCTACAATGAGCAGTTCTTC.

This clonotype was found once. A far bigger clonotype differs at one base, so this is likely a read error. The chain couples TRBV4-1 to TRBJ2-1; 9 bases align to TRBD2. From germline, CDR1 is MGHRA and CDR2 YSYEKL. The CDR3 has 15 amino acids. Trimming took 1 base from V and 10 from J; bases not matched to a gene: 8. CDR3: CASSQGLAEPYEQFF. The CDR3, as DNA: TGCGCCAGCAGCCAAGGACTAGCGGAGCCCTACGAGCAGTTCTTC.

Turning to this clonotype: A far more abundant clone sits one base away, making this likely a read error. This chain's CDR3 is CASSLAHRLPYNEQYF. In DNA, the CDR3 is TGTGCCAGCAGTTTAGCCCACCGGCTTCCCTACAATGAGCAGTACTTC. V usage is TRBV28 and J usage is TRBJ2-7; D is ambiguous. Deletions cut 2 bases from V and 7 bases from J, with 21 bases between. This CDR3 has 16 residues. Germline values: CDR1 MDHEN, CDR2 SYDVKM.

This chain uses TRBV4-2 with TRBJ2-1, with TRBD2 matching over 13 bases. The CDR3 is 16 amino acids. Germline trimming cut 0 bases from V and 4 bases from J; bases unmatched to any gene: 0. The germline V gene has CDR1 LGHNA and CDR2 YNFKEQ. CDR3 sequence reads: CASSQETSGGYNEQFF. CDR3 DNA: TGTGCCAGCAGCCAAGAGACTAGCGGGGGGTACAATGAGCAGTTCTTC.

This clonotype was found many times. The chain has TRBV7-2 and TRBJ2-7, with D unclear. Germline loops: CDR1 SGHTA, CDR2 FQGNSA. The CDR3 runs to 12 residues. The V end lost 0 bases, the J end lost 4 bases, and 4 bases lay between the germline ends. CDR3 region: CASSLAPYEQYF. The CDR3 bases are TGTGCCAGCAGCTTAGCGCCATACGAGCAGTACTTC.

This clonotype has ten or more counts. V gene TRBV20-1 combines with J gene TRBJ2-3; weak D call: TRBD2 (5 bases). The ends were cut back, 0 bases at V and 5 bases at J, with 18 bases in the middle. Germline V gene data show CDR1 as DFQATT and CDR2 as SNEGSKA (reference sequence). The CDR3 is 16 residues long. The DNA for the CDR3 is TGCAGTGCTAGAGATCGGACTCCCGAAGGTCTAGATACGCAGTATTTT. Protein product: CSARDRTPEGLDTQYF.

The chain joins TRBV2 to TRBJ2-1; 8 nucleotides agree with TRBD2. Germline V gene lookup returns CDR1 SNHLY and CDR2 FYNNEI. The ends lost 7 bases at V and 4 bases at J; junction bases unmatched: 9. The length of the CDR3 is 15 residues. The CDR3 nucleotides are TGTGCCAGCATAAACGGGAGGGGTGTTTACAATGAGCAGTTCTTC. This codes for CASINGRGVYNEQFF. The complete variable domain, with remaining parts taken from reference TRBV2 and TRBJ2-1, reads EPEVTQTPSHQVTQMGQEVILRCVPISNHLYFYWYRQILGQKVEFLVSFYNNEISEKSEIFDDQFSVERPDGSNFTLKIRSTKLEDSAMYFCASINGRGVYNEQFFGPGTRLTVL.

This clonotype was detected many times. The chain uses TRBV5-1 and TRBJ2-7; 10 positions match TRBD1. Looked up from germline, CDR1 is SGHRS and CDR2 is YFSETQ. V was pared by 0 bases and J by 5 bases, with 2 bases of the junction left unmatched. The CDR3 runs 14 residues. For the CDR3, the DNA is TGCGCCAGCAGCTTGGTTGACAGGGGGCACGAGCAGTACTTC. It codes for CASSLVDRGHEQYF. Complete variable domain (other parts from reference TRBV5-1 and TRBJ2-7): KAGVTQTPRYLIKTRGQQVTLSCSPISGHRSVSWYQQTPGQGLQFLFEYFSETQRNKGNFPGRFSGRQFSNSRSEMNVSTLELGDSALYLCASSLVDRGHEQYFGPGTRLTVT.

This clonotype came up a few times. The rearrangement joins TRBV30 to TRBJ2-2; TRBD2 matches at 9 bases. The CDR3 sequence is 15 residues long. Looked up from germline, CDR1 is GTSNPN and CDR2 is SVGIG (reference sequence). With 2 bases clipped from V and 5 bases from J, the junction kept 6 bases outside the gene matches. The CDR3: CAWSFTRGGTGELFF. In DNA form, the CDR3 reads TGTGCCTGGAGTTTTACGCGGGGGGGTACCGGGGAGCTGTTTTTT.

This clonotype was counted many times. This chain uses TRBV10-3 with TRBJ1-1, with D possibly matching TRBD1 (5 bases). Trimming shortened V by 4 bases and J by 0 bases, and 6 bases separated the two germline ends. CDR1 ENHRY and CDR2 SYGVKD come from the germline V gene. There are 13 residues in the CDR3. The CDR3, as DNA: TGTGCCATCAGTGCAGGGATGAACACTGAAGCTTTCTTT. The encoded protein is CAISAGMNTEAFF.

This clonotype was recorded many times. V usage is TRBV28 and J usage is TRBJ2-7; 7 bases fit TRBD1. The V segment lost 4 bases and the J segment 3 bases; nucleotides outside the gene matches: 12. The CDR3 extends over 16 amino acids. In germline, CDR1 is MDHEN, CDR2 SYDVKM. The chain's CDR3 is CASSSQPTGTDYEQYF. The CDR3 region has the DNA TGTGCCAGCAGTTCCCAGCCAACCGGGACAGACTACGAGCAGTACTTC.

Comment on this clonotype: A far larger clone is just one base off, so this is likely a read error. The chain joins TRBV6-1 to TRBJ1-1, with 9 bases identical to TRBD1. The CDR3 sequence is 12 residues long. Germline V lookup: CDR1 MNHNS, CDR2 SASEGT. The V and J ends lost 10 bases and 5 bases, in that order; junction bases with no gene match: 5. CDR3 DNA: TGTGCCAACAGGACAGGGGCAACTGAAGCTTTCTTT. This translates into CANRTGATEAFF.

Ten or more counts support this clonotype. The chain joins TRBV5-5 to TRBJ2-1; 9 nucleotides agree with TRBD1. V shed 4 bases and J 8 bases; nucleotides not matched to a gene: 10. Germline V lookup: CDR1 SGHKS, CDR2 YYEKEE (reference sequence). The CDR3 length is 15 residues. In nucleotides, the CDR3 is TGTGCCAGCAGCGGAACCGGGACAGGGATCTATGAGCAGTTCTTC. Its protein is CASSGTGTGIYEQFF.

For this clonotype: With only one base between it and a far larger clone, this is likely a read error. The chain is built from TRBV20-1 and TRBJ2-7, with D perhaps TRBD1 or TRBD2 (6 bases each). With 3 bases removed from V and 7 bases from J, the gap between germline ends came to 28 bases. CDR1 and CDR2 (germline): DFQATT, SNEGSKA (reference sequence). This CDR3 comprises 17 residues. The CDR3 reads CSARPLGGPSSYNEQYF. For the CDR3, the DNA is TGCAGTGCTAGGCCCCTTGGGGGGCCGAGCTCCTACAATGAGCAGTACTTC.

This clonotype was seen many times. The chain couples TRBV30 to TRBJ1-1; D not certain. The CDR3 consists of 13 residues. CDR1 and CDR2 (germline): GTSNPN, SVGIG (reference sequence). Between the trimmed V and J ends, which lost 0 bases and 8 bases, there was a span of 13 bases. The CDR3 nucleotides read TGTGCCTGGAGTGTAACCGAATTTTCAGAAGCTTTCTTT. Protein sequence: CAWSVTEFSEAFF.

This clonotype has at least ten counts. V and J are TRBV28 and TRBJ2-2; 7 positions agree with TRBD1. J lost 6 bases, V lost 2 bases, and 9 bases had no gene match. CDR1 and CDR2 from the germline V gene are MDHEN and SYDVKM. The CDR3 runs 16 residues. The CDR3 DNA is TGTGCCAGCAGTTTAAGGACAGGAGGTTTTTCCGGGGAGCTGTTTTTT. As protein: CASSLRTGGFSGELFF.

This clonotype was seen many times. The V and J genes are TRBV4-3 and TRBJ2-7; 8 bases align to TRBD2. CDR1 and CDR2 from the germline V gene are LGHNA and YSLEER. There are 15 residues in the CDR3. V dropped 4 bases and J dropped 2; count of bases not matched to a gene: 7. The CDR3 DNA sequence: TGCGCCAGCAGCCTGGAGCGGGGGCGAACCTACGAGCAGTACTTC. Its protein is CASSLERGRTYEQYF.

The CDR3 loop reads CASSFGTSYTDTQYF. As DNA, the CDR3 is TGTGCCAGCAGTTTCGGGACTAGTTACACAGATACGCAGTATTTT. V usage is TRBV28 and J usage is TRBJ2-3; TRBD2 matches 8 bases. Looked up from germline, CDR1 is MDHEN and CDR2 is SYDVKM. V lost 3 bases to trimming and J lost 2 bases; unmatched junction nucleotides: 4. The CDR3 consists of 15 residues. The variable domain in full, with the rest retrieved from reference TRBV28 and TRBJ2-3, is DVKVTQSSRYLVKRTGEKVFLECVQDMDHENMFWYRQDPGLGLRLIYFSYDVKMKEKGDIPEGYSVSREKKERFSLILESASTNQTSMYLCASSFGTSYTDTQYFGPGTRLTVL.

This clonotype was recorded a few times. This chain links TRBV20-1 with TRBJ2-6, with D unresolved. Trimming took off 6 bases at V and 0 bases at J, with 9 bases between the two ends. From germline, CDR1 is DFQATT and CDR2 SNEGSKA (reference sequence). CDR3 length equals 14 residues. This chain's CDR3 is CSAPQDSGANVLTF. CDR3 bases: TGCAGTGCCCCTCAAGACTCTGGGGCCAACGTCCTGACTTTC.

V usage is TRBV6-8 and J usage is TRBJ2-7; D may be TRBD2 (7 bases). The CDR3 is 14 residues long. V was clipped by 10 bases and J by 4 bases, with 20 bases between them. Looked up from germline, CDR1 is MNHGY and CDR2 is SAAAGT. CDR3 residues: CATASGGGGYEQYF. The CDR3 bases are TGTGCCACCGCGTCGGGGGGCGGAGGATACGAGCAGTACTTC.

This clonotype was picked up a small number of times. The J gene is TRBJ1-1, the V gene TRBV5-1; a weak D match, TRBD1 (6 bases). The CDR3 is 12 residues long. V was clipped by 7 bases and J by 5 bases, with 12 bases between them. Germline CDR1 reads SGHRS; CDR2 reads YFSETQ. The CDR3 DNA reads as TGCGCCAGCTCACCACAGGGAACTGAAGCTTTCTTT. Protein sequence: CASSPQGTEAFF.